What follows describes a single TCR beta chain. Here immunoSEQ multiplex PCR was the method, and the copy in TCRdb shows in-frame clones only, minus some. Of 55,000 to 70,000 clones listed, roughly 80% are singletons. The data originate from a study of blood T cell repertoires in COVID-19. Study information: Sites in the United States, Italy and Spain provided acute and convalescent COVID-19 samples. T cells, B-cell-depleted T cells, or PBMCs supplied cDNA or gDNA.

The CDR3 is made up of 19 amino acids. CDR1 SGHRS and CDR2 YFSETQ come from the germline V gene. V dropped 0 bases and J dropped 0 bases, with 19 bases sitting between them. Sequencing was carried out using peripheral blood. V gene TRBV5-1 combines with J gene TRBJ1-3; no firm D call. The source of this sequence is a man in his fifties or sixties with acute or convalescent COVID-19. The CDR3 reads CASSLASGSSRYSGNTIYF. The DNA of the CDR3 is TGCGCCAGCAGCTTGGCCTCCGGGTCCTCCCGCTACTCTGGAAACACCATATATTTT.